The entry that follows covers one T cell receptor beta chain sequence. The data were taken from a study of blood T cell repertoires in COVID-19. Original processing notes: Nucleated cell number was recorded as an estimate derived from reference gene primer amplification. Assay: immunoSEQ multiplex PCR; the TCRdb copy retains only in-frame clones and omits some. That table is the source of V, J and clone size, and D and trimming were worked out from the DNA. The sample yields about 190,000 clones, approximately 78% seen once. The receptor was derived from an elderly woman with active or convalescent COVID-19. Sequencing was performed on peripheral blood.

The DNA for the CDR3 is TGTGCCAGCAGCGCGACAGATAGCTCTGGAAACACCATATATTTT. It yields the protein CASSATDSSGNTIYF. The rearrangement joins TRBV3-1 (or the pseudogene TRBV3-2) to TRBJ1-3, with D maybe TRBD1 (5 bases). Trimming took off 5 bases at V and 0 bases at J, with 11 bases between the two ends. Per germline, CDR1 LGHDT and CDR2 YNNKEL (reference sequence). This CDR3 is 15 amino acids long.